Each of the 5 T cell receptor beta chains below was sequenced from the same sample in a study of CDR3 diversity in severe acne. TCRdb reprocessed the PCR reads via MiXCR and lists one record per CDR3 protein. The sample holds over 85,000 distinct CDR3 sequences; roughly 51% are singletons and the top ten take roughly 12%. Sequencing used blood. These receptors came from a male donor with acne.

There are a few counts of this clonotype. This chain uses TRBV19 with TRBJ2-5; perhaps TRBD2 as D (5 bases). CDR3 length: 13 residues. The ends were cut back, 5 bases at V and 3 bases at J, with 10 bases in the middle. Germline CDR1 and CDR2: LNHDA and SQIVND (reference sequence). CDR3 protein: CASSPGNEETQYF. The CDR3 coding sequence is TGTGCCAGTAGTCCCGGGAATGAAGAGACCCAGTACTTC. The whole variable domain, filled in from reference TRBV19 and TRBJ2-5, reads DGGITQSPKYLFRKEGQNVTLSCEQNLNHDAMYWYRQDPGQGLRLIYYSQIVNDFQKGDIAEGYSVSREKKESFPLTVTSAQKNPTAFYLCASSPGNEETQYFGPGTRLLVL.

V and J are TRBV9 and TRBJ1-1, with a tentative D call TRBD1 (5 bases). The CDR3 spans 14 residues. V shed 3 bases and J shed 5 bases, with 14 bases lying between them. Germline V CDR1 and CDR2: SGDLS, YYNGEE. CDR3 amino acids: CASSAGTQRTEAFF. The CDR3 nucleotides are TGTGCCAGCAGCGCCGGGACCCAGCGGACTGAAGCTTTCTTT.

A word on this clonotype: This may be a read error, as it is one base from a much larger clone. V and J are TRBV6-5 and TRBJ2-1; D is undetermined. The CDR3 consists of 13 residues. Germline assignment: CDR1 MNHEY and CDR2 SVGAGI. CDR3 DNA sequence: TGTGCCAGCGGTTACGCGGCCCGGAATGAGCAGTTCTTC. This encodes CASGYAARNEQFF.

This clonotype was seen ten or more times. The J gene is TRBJ1-2, the V gene TRBV12-3 or TRBV12-4, with TRBD1 as a possible D gene (5 bases). Trimming removed 0 bases from V and 6 bases from J, with 17 bases in between. CDR3 length: 16 residues. CDR3 coding DNA: TGTGCCAGCAGTTTAGCCTCCGACAGTATTCACGATGGCTACACCTTC. This codes for CASSLASDSIHDGYTF.

The V gene is TRBV24-1, the J gene TRBJ1-2, with D perhaps TRBD1 (5 bases). CDR1 is KGHDR, CDR2 SFDVKD, per germline. The CDR3 consists of 14 residues. V lost 2 bases and J 8 bases, leaving 14 bases between the germline ends. CDR3 in DNA: TGTGCCACCAGTGATTCCCCCATGAGACAGGGCTACACCTTC. It translates to CATSDSPMRQGYTF.